This TCR beta chain emerged from a study of response to subunit inactivated influenza vaccine. Losses at the gene ends were 5 bases for V and 0 bases for J; bases not matched to a gene: 6. Germline values: CDR1 SEHNR, CDR2 FQNEAQ (reference sequence). The CDR3 is 16 residues long. A single record per CDR3 protein comes from TCRdb applying MiXCR to the RT-PCR reads. Here the sample spans 650,000 to 800,000 distinct CDR3 sequences, roughly 20% being singletons. This TCR derives from a middle-aged man who received an inactivated influenza vaccine. The J gene is TRBJ2-2, the V gene TRBV7-9, with 7 bases fitting TRBD1. The sample here was PBMCs from blood, taken roughly 5 days after vaccination. The CDR3 coding sequence is TGTGCCAGCAGCACCTACAGGGGTGCGAACACCGGGGAGCTGTTTTTT. Protein: CASSTYRGANTGELFF.